One sample yielded the 22 T cell receptor beta chains listed below, sequenced in a study of cytomegalovirus exposure and HLA in healthy donors. PCR was performed using 60 Vbeta and 13 Jbeta primers. TCRdb's copy holds only in-frame clones and misses some; the assay was immunoSEQ multiplex PCR. Of about 130,000 clones in the sample, around four fifths were seen once. The sample taken for sequencing was PBMCs. These receptor sequences come from a woman between 45 and 65 years old in good health and CMV-seropositive.

V usage is TRBV29-1 and J usage is TRBJ2-1; D ambiguous. This CDR3 spans 13 amino acids. Germline V lookup: CDR1 SQVTM, CDR2 ANQGSEA. Trimming removed 4 bases from V and 2 bases from J, with 9 bases in between. In DNA, the CDR3 is TGCAGCGTTGGAGGCGTGCCCTACAATGAGCAGTTCTTC. Protein: CSVGGVPYNEQFF.

V is TRBV28 and J is TRBJ1-4; possible D gene TRBD1, 6 bases. Germline loops: CDR1 MDHEN, CDR2 SYDVKM. V dropped 5 bases and J dropped 0 bases, with 13 bases sitting between them. The CDR3 is made up of 16 amino acids. The CDR3 coding sequence is TGTGCCAGCAGTCTTCGGGGGGCAGCAACTAATGAAAAACTGTTTTTT. It yields the protein CASSLRGAATNEKLFF.

In the case of this clone: Other DNA sequences in the sample encode the same CDR3. The V and J genes are TRBV6-1 and TRBJ2-7; tentative D call: TRBD2 (6 bases). V lost 8 bases to trimming and J lost 3 bases, with 17 bases between them. The V gene's germline CDR1 is MNHNS and CDR2 SASEGT. CDR3 length equals 14 residues. The CDR3 region has the DNA TGTGCCAGCCGGCTGGGGCTAGCGAACTACGAGCAGTACTTC. Its translation: CASRLGLANYEQYF.

This chain links TRBV30 with TRBJ2-1, with 7 bases that match TRBD1. This CDR3 has 15 amino acids. J was trimmed by 4 bases and V by 3 bases; bases with no gene match: 9. The germline CDR1 and CDR2 sequences are GTSNPN and SVGIG (reference sequence). CDR3 region: CAWRPRGQVYNEQFF. The CDR3 DNA is TGTGCCTGGAGACCACGAGGACAGGTTTACAATGAGCAGTTCTTC.

V is TRBV19 and J is TRBJ1-5, with D tentatively TRBD1 (5 bases). Germline V gives CDR1 LNHDA, CDR2 SQIVND (reference sequence). This CDR3 is 15 amino acids long. Trimming stripped 4 bases from V and 8 bases from J, with 18 bases between. The CDR3 loop is CASSNGGWVGKPQHF. DNA for the CDR3: TGTGCCAGTAGTAACGGGGGGTGGGTCGGAAAGCCCCAGCATTTT.

The gene calls are TRBV7-9 and TRBJ1-4, with a weak D call TRBD1 (5 bases). With 1 base removed from V and 4 bases from J, the gap between germline ends came to 10 bases. The V gene's germline CDR1 is SEHNR and CDR2 FQNEAQ (reference sequence). The CDR3 is 15 amino acids. CDR3 residues: CASSLVGRDNEKLFF. CDR3 DNA: TGTGCCAGCAGCTTAGTGGGCAGGGATAATGAAAAACTGTTTTTT.

This clone showed up just a few times. V and J are TRBV21-1 and TRBJ2-7; the tabulated D call, TRBD2, remains unverified against the DNA. TRBV21-1 is shown as a pseudogene. The CDR3 runs to 17 residues. CDR3 sequence: CASSKDIGRAGLHEQYF. CDR3 in DNA: TGTGCCAGCAGCAAAGATATCGGGAGGGCCGGTCTACACGAGCAGTACTTC.

V gene TRBV4-3 combines with J gene TRBJ2-1, with a weak D call TRBD1 (5 bases). Germline V lookup: CDR1 LGHNA, CDR2 YSLEER. The CDR3 covers 14 residues. V was shortened by 1 base and J by 4 bases, with 8 bases between the two germline ends. The CDR3 nucleotides read TGCGCCAGCAGCCAAGGGACATCTTACAATGAGCAGTTCTTC. Translation: CASSQGTSYNEQFF.

The chain is built from TRBV7-9 and TRBJ2-1; 7 nucleotides align to TRBD2. V lost 7 bases, J lost 10 bases, and 10 bases stayed unmatched. The CDR3 is 13 amino acids. CDR1 is SEHNR, CDR2 FQNEAQ, per germline (reference sequence). CDR3 amino acids: CASTTQPSGEQFF. The CDR3 DNA reads TGTGCCAGCACAACCCAACCTAGCGGCGAGCAGTTCTTC.

The chain is built from TRBV5-4 and TRBJ2-2, with 8 bases that match TRBD2. Germline CDR1 reads SGHNT; CDR2 reads YYREEE (reference sequence). This CDR3 has 14 amino acids. With 4 bases clipped from V and 7 bases from J, the junction kept 6 bases outside the gene matches. The CDR3 DNA follows: TGTGCCAGCAGCCTACTAGCGGTTAGCGGGGAGCTGTTTTTT. Translation: CASSLLAVSGELFF. The full variable domain, rest sourced from reference TRBV5-4 and TRBJ2-2, is ETGVTQSPTHLIKTRGQQVTLRCSSQSGHNTVSWYQQALGQGPQFIFQYYREEENGRGNFPPRFSGLQFPNYSSELNVNALELDDSALYLCASSLLAVSGELFFGEGSRLTVL.

The genes are TRBV6-5 and TRBJ2-2, with D unclear. Germline CDR1 is MNHEY and CDR2 is SVGAGI. Trimming stripped 3 bases from V and 0 bases from J, with 11 bases between. This CDR3 contains 16 residues. CDR3 sequence reads: CASSYDSPSNTGELFF. The CDR3 bases are TGTGCCAGCAGTTATGACTCTCCATCGAACACCGGGGAGCTGTTTTTT.

V and J are TRBV7-3 and TRBJ2-1; TRBD2 matches at 9 bases. J lost 7 bases, V lost 6 bases, and 10 bases had no gene match. Germline V CDR1 and CDR2: SGHTA, FQGTGA. The CDR3 consists of 15 residues. Here the CDR3 DNA reads TGTGCCAGCAGTACAGGGACTAGCTCACAGAATGAGCAGTTCTTC. This sequence encodes CASSTGTSSQNEQFF.

The chain recombines TRBV5-1 with TRBJ2-1, with a weak D call TRBD1 (5 bases). V was pared by 2 bases and J by 0 bases, with 12 bases between. This CDR3 comprises 16 residues. CDR1 and CDR2 from the germline V gene are SGHRS and YFSETQ. CDR3 nucleotides: TGCGCCAGCAGCTTCTCGACAGCAAGCTCCTACAATGAGCAGTTCTTC. Protein: CASSFSTASSYNEQFF.

This clone was picked up a small number of times. The CDR3 reads CASSLGSTRGNTIYF. The CDR3 coding sequence is TGTGCCAGCAGCTTGGGGAGCACTCGAGGAAACACCATATATTTT. The chain employs TRBV5-6 and TRBJ1-3; D remains ambiguous. The CDR3 is made up of 15 amino acids. Trimming took 0 bases from V and 4 from J, leaving 11 bases between them. The germline gives CDR1 SGHDT, CDR2 YYEEEE.

V usage is TRBV5-1 and J usage is TRBJ2-6, with TRBD1 matching 7 bases. V was pared by 2 bases and J by 2 bases, with 7 bases of the junction left unmatched. CDR3 length: 17 residues. Germline lookup yields CDR1 SGHRS and CDR2 YFSETQ. DNA of the CDR3: TGCGCCAGCAGCTTTACATCCACAGGGGCTGGGGCCAACGTCCTGACTTTC. Its translation: CASSFTSTGAGANVLTF.

The genes are TRBV5-8 and TRBJ1-2; the match to TRBD1 covers 8 bases. J lost 8 bases, V lost 3 bases, and 12 bases had no gene match. This CDR3 is 15 amino acids long. Germline CDR1 and CDR2: SGHTS and YDEGEE. CDR3 protein: CASSSGDRPDGGYTF. DNA for the CDR3: TGTGCCAGCAGCTCCGGGGACAGGCCCGACGGAGGCTACACCTTC.

This clone appeared a few times. The rearrangement uses TRBV7-3 and TRBJ1-1, with D unclear. V was clipped by 2 bases and J by 1 base, with 8 bases between them. CDR1 is SGHTA, CDR2 FQGTGA, per germline. The CDR3 extends over 14 amino acids. CDR3 bases: TGTGCCAGCAGCTTAGCAGGAAAGAACACTGAAGCTTTCTTT. Translated, it gives CASSLAGKNTEAFF.

This chain connects TRBV29-1 to TRBJ2-4; 9 bases agree with TRBD1. Trimming cost V 1 base and J 9 bases; bases outside gene matches: 13. CDR1 is SQVTM and CDR2 is ANQGSEA in the germline V gene. This CDR3 comprises 16 residues. This chain's CDR3 is CSVEGGPGQGATIQYF. CDR3 sequence (DNA): TGCAGCGTTGAAGGGGGGCCGGGACAGGGAGCAACCATTCAGTACTTC.

The rearrangement joins TRBV11-3 to TRBJ2-1; D is possibly TRBD2 (5 bases). Germline V gives CDR1 SGHNT, CDR2 YENEEA. The CDR3 runs 16 residues. V gave up 2 bases and J gave up 2 bases, with 13 bases separating them. The CDR3 protein is CASSLLWRCPYNEQFF. In DNA form, the CDR3 reads TGTGCCAGCAGCTTACTCTGGAGGTGCCCCTACAATGAGCAGTTCTTC.

This clone was counted once. This chain uses TRBV5-1 with TRBJ2-1, with TRBD2 as a possible D gene (5 bases). The CDR3 has 15 amino acids. The V gene lost 7 bases and the J gene lost 5 bases, with 19 bases spanning the gap. The germline gives CDR1 SGHRS, CDR2 YFSETQ. CDR3 in DNA: TGCGCCAGCTCTCCCCGGGTTCGGGATCACAATGAGCAGTTCTTC. Translating it yields CASSPRVRDHNEQFF.

Here the CDR3 reads CASKGQTNEKLFF. In DNA, the CDR3 is TGTGCCAGCAAGGGACAGACTAATGAAAAACTGTTTTTT. The rearrangement uses TRBV6-5 and TRBJ1-4, with 7 bases that match TRBD1. Germline lookup yields CDR1 MNHEY and CDR2 SVGAGI. Trimming took 7 bases from V and 2 from J; bases not matched to a gene: 1. The CDR3 consists of 13 residues.

The chain recombines TRBV2 with TRBJ1-2; a possible D gene is TRBD1 (5 bases). V lost 5 bases to trimming and J lost 3 bases, with 13 bases between them. The CDR3 covers 14 residues. Looked up from germline, CDR1 is SNHLY and CDR2 is FYNNEI. The CDR3 loop reads CASSRGGIDYGYTF. Here the CDR3 DNA reads TGTGCCAGCAGTAGGGGAGGGATCGACTATGGCTACACCTTC.